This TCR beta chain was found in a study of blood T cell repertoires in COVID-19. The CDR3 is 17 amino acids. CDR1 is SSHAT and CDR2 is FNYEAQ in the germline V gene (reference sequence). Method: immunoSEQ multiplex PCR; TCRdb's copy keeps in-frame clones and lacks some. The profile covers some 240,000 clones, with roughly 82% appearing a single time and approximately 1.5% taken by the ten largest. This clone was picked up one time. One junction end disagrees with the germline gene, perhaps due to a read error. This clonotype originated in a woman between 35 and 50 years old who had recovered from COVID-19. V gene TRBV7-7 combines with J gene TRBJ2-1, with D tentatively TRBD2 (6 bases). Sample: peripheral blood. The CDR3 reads CASSLVPAGSSYNEQFF. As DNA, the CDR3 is TGTGCTAGCAGCTTAGTTCCGGCGGGGAGCTCCTACAATGAGCAGTTCTTC.